This T cell receptor (beta chain) was recovered during a study of regulatory T cells in long-lasting Graves disease (dated by TCRdb to the early 2020s). General notes on the study: Antithyroid drugs had been taken for less than 3 months by newly diagnosed Graves' disease patients. The study took place in China and was registered as a clinical trial. TCR sequencing covered around 13 persistent and about 20 newly diagnosed Graves' disease patients, about 35 samples in total. Patients with persistent Graves' disease were compared with patients with newly diagnosed Graves' disease using TCR sequencing and RNA sequencing of peripheral blood.

The study at large found these results: A larger number of public clonotypes was shared among persistent patients (around 3,000) than among newly diagnosed patients (roughly 980). Persistent Graves' disease patients showed lower TCR Shannon entropy and fewer highly expanded clones than newly diagnosed patients, suggesting clonal expansion. Sequencing and analysis were limited to the TCR beta chain. The authors noted that the small sample size was a limitation that may lower accuracy. The study examined only peripheral blood because the primary lesion, thyroid tissue, could not be accessed.

About this clonotype itself: The specificity of this receptor is unknown. No qualities accompany the bases; no much larger clone lies one base away.

Library prep was done by multiplex PCR. The reads were generated on an Illumina HiSeq 4000. TCR beta libraries were built with iRepertoire HTBI primers and Arm-PCR amplification of CDR3 regions. Before sequencing, the PCR products went through gel purification. The original methods were these. Gene usage analysis of CDR3 amino acid clonotypes used the 55 to 80 TRBV and 11 to 15 TRBJ segments found across samples. COPE and FqMerger were used to merge the filtered high-quality paired reads into contigs. BLAST was used to align contigs to IMGT TRBV, TRBD and TRBJ reference genes, with CDR3 defined following IMGT. Highly expanded clones were defined as clonotypes with a frequency above 0.1%. Shannon entropy was used to measure repertoire diversity, and the Gini coefficient was used to measure V-J evenness. Public clonotypes were defined as clonotypes shared by more than one individual. TCRdb trimmed public reads at Q25 via fastp, called clones via MiXCR and kept in-frame beta chains. Records with the same CDR3 protein are collapsed into one entry carrying the most frequent genes and DNA. These V and J calls rely on TCRdb rather than the paper's analysis. Here the sample has around 420,000 distinct CDR3 sequences; approximately 16% occur a single time. Over 7% of the sample goes to the ten largest clones.

The time point label for this specimen denotes: newly diagnosed GD, antithyroid drugs for less than 3 months. RNA was extracted from PBMCs in TRIzol for both TCR sequencing and RNA sequencing. The diagnosis of Graves' disease was made according to American Thyroid Association guidelines. Patients for the study were recruited at an endocrinology department in Xi'an, China. From each patient, nine milliliters of peripheral blood was collected into an EDTA anticoagulant tube. Ficoll Paque Plus density gradient separation was used to isolate PBMCs, and no further T cell sorting was performed. An Agilent 2100 Bioanalyzer and agarose gel were used to check RNA quality, and a NanoDrop 2000 was used to measure RNA concentration. This same sample was also part of a study on T cells in Graves' hyperthyroidism and ophthalmopathy. Per that second paper: A patient counted as having stable Graves' hyperthyroidism if no progression to ophthalmopathy occurred over 18 months of follow-up. The hyperthyroidism patients were between 18 and 65 years old and newly diagnosed, with a disease duration of less than 2 months. Exclusion was applied to patients with uncontrolled infections, other autoimmune diseases, pregnancy or lactation. Diagnoses were based on clinical symptoms, serum thyroxine and TRAb, thyroid ultrasound and orbital computed tomography. The first round of RT-PCR for the TCR CDR3 was performed with the HTBI primer set and the Qiagen OneStep RT-PCR kit. Most expanded thyroid clonotypes (frequency above 0.001) were also found in blood, which suggests that blood repertoires may mirror thyroid immune responses. Ophthalmopathy was separated from stable hyperthyroidism by a 13 V-J signature model, with around 90% sensitivity and approximately 81% specificity obtained in cross-validation and 80%/75% obtained in testing. During validation, the model predicted progression to ophthalmopathy a median of about 6.3 months ahead of onset, with almost 71% sensitivity and 72.22% specificity. To identify distinguishing TCR V-J signatures, a discovery cohort of 100 patients was used, comprising some 45 with Graves' ophthalmopathy and 57 with stable Graves' hyperthyroidism. Prospective prediction of ophthalmopathy was tested in an independent validation cohort of fewer than 20 hyperthyroidism patients and approximately 17 patients who later progressed to ophthalmopathy. The 100 discovery patients were divided at random into training and test sets in a 7:3 ratio. In more than five Graves' hyperthyroidism patients, the study also compared T-cell repertoires from thyroid tissue with T-cell repertoires from blood. Once sampling was done, hyperthyroidism patients were given methimazole at a starting dose of 30 mg daily, whereas ophthalmopathy patients were given high-dose intravenous methylprednisolone. Libraries were constructed in a second round of multiplex PCR, after which size selection and purification were carried out. Libraries were sequenced paired-end with 100 bp reads on an Illumina HiSeq2000. SOAPnuke was used to process the raw data, throwing out any read that contained adapters or uncalled bases, had a mean Phred below 15, or lacked an exact constant-primer or identifier match. High-quality paired reads were merged with COPE v1.2.5, and unique nucleotide sequences were defined as clonotypes. MiTCR v1.1 was used to align the clonotypes against IMGT TRBV, TRBD and TRBJ reference segments. The analysis was restricted to V-J combinations with a frequency above 0.0001, which together covered 99% to 99.2% of the repertoires. The TCS score was defined as the ratio of F50 (clonal expansion) to E x V (chaos), calculated using BLOSUM62-based TCRdist between CDR3 peptides within each V-J. Welch's t-statistics and random forest reduced around 550 V-J features to roughly 13, which were used in a naive Bayes classifier (R e1071). No statistical method was used to set the sample size in advance, and investigators knew the group allocation. TCR Vbeta CDR3 sequencing of 120 to 150 peripheral blood samples (roughly 43 ophthalmopathy, over 70 hyperthyroidism and roughly 17 progressor patients) is reported in the paper.

The sample in question was peripheral blood mononuclear cells (PBMCs), obtained at new diagnosis, from a patient treated with antithyroid drugs. The clonotype comes from a woman aged 40-49 years with Graves disease. Donor details come from another sample of the same person, matched by shared clones.

The nucleotides are TGTGCCAGCTCACCACCCTTCCATTTGGGTGAGCAGTTCTTC. It translates as CASSPPFHLGEQFF. The chain is made from TRBV18 and TRBJ2-1, with the D segment identity uncertain. Taken from the germline V gene, the CDR1 and CDR2 loops are KGHSH and LQKENI. Trimming takes 0 bases from V and 9 bases from J, and the germline ends sit 12 bases apart. The CDR3 starts with the cysteine, ends with the phenylalanine, and has 14 residues. The CDR3 DNA has 42 bases and is translated from base 1.